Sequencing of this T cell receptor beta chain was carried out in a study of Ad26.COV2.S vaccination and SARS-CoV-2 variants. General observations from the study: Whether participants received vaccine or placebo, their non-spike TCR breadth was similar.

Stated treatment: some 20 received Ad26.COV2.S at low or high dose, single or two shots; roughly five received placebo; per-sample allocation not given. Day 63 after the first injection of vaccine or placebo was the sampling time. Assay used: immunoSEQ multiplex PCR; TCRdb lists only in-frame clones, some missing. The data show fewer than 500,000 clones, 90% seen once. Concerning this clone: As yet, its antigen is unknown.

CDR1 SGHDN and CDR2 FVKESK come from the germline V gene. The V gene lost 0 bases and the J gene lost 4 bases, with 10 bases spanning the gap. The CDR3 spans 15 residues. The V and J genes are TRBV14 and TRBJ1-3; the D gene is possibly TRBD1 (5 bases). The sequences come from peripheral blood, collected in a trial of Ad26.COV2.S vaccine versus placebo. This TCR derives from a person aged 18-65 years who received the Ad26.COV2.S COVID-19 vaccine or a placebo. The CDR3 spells CASSQESRAGNTIYF. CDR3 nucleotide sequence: TGTGCCAGCAGCCAAGAAAGCAGGGCAGGAAACACCATATATTTT.